These T cell receptor beta chains were read from a single sample in a study of blood T cell repertoires in COVID-19. The repertoire was sequenced with immunoSEQ multiplex PCR; TCRdb's copy has only in-frame clones and lacks some. The table records about 36,000 clones, roughly 80% of them present only once. The sequenced sample consisted of peripheral blood. Receptors were obtained from a man between 60 and 75 years old with active COVID-19. Both conserved end residues are part of each CDR3. A D gene is named only where the DNA matches it firmly. For some rows the clone size is stated as once, few or many, or as a class when expanded; others skip it.

j_gene: TRBJ1-2
abundance: NA
v_gene: TRBV18
d_gene: NA
CDR3nt: TGTGCCAGCTCACCTAATACAGGGAATGGCTACACCTTC
CDR3aa: CASSPNTGNGYTF

j_gene: TRBJ1-1
abundance: NA
v_gene: TRBV4-3
d_gene: NA
CDR3nt: TGCGCCAGCAGCCAAACCGCCGCCTGGGAGATCAACACTGAAGCTTTCTTT
CDR3aa: CASSQTAAWEINTEAFF

j_gene: TRBJ1-1
abundance: NA
v_gene: TRBV7-9
d_gene: TRBD1
CDR3nt: TGTGCCAGCAGGGAGACAGGGCATATGTACACTGAAGCTTTCTTT
CDR3aa: CASRETGHMYTEAFF

j_gene: TRBJ2-1
abundance: once
v_gene: TRBV5-1
d_gene: NA
CDR3nt: TGCGCCAGCAGCTTGGGCCAGGGAAAATACAATGAGCAGTTCTTC
CDR3aa: CASSLGQGKYNEQFF

j_gene: TRBJ2-1
abundance: NA
v_gene: TRBV7-2
d_gene: NA
CDR3nt: TGTGCCAGCAGCCTGAGGGGGACAATTACAGGTGAGCAGTTCTTC
CDR3aa: CASSLRGTITGEQFF

j_gene: TRBJ2-7
abundance: NA
v_gene: TRBV18
d_gene: TRBD1
CDR3nt: TGTGCCAGCTCGGACAGGAAAGCGGCCTACGAGCAGTACTTC
CDR3aa: CASSDRKAAYEQYF

j_gene: TRBJ2-7
abundance: NA
v_gene: TRBV11-3
d_gene: TRBD1
CDR3nt: TGTGCCAGCAGCCCTGGGACAGGCTTATCATGGGAGCAGTACTTC
CDR3aa: CASSPGTGLSWEQYF

j_gene: TRBJ1-1
abundance: NA
v_gene: TRBV15
d_gene: NA
CDR3nt: TGTGCCACCAGCAGAGCAGGCCTCTGGGCCCGGGGGAACACTGAAGCTTTCTTT
CDR3aa: CATSRAGLWARGNTEAFF

j_gene: TRBJ2-2
abundance: once
v_gene: TRBV9
d_gene: TRBD1
CDR3nt: TGTGCCAGCAGCGGGAGCAGGGGGTCGAACACCGGGGAGCTGTTTTTT
CDR3aa: CASSGSRGSNTGELFF

j_gene: TRBJ2-3
abundance: NA
v_gene: TRBV4-2
d_gene: TRBD1
CDR3nt: TGTGCCAGCAGCCAAGGAAGGACAGGGTCTTGGGATACGCAGTATTTT
CDR3aa: CASSQGRTGSWDTQYF